This T cell receptor beta chain is from a study of blood T cell repertoires in COVID-19. Authors' processing steps: Nucleated cell counts were estimated from reference gene primer amplification. Profiling relied on immunoSEQ multiplex PCR, and the TCRdb table lists in-frame clones only, not all of them. From that table come the V and J calls and clone size; the DNA was used to work out D and trimming. The table includes about 130,000 clones, roughly 80% detected once. Participant reports of clinical history set cohort assignment. There are 14 residues in the CDR3. Germline V gives CDR1 LNHDA, CDR2 SQIVND (reference sequence). V was shortened by 6 bases and J by 9 bases, with 18 bases between the two germline ends.

This chain connects TRBV19 to TRBJ1-5, with a weak D call TRBD1 (5 bases). Source material: PBMCs or T cells enriched from blood (not recorded which). This clonotype originated in a man aged 50 or older who had recovered from COVID-19. The CDR3 region is CASRTTFDGGPQHF. DNA of the CDR3: TGTGCCAGTAGAACTACTTTTGACGGGGGGCCCCAGCATTTT.